These 11 T cell receptor beta chains were all obtained from the same sample, sequenced in a study of metastatic and nonmetastatic thyroid tumors. TCRdb reanalyzed the PCR reads via MiXCR. Found here are around 25,000 clones, roughly 20% of them singletons; the top ten hold 4.4%. No treatment of any kind had been given to any patient before thyroid surgery. Sequencing used adjacent normal tissue. These receptors were taken from a female donor with papillary thyroid cancer or a benign thyroid nodule (not recorded which). Some clones in this sample may be carry-over from other donors' samples.

V usage is TRBV10-3 and J usage is TRBJ2-7; 11 nucleotides agree with TRBD2. In germline, CDR1 is ENHRY, CDR2 SYGVKD. The CDR3 totals 14 residues. After removal of 3 bases from V and 4 bases from J, the junction contained 2 bases not matched to a gene. Here the CDR3 reads CAISETSGRYEQYF. The CDR3, as DNA: TGTGCCATCAGTGAAACTAGCGGGAGATACGAGCAGTACTTC.

This clone is medium-sized by share. V and J are TRBV28 and TRBJ1-1; 9 bases are shared with TRBD1. The CDR3 totals 15 residues. The germline V gene has CDR1 MDHEN and CDR2 SYDVKM. J was trimmed by 8 bases and V by 5 bases; bases with no gene match: 12. CDR3 residues: CASSPSGQGGGEAFF. The CDR3 DNA reads TGTGCCAGCAGTCCGTCGGGACAGGGAGGAGGGGAAGCTTTCTTT.

The V call is TRBV5-6, the J call TRBJ1-5; a weak D match, TRBD1 (5 bases). CDR1 is SGHDT and CDR2 is YYEEEE in the germline V gene. The length of the CDR3 is 15 residues. The germline V and J ends were trimmed by 0 bases and 4 bases, with 11 bases remaining between them. In nucleotides, the CDR3 is TGTGCCAGCAGCTTGGGGTGGGGGGAAAATCAGCCCCAGCATTTT. Residues: CASSLGWGENQPQHF.

This clone was detected only a few times. This sequence joins TRBV25-1 and TRBJ1-6, with a tentative D call TRBD1 (5 bases). CDR3 length equals 16 residues. V lost 3 bases to trimming and J lost 7 bases, with 16 bases between them. Germline V gives CDR1 MGHDK, CDR2 SYGVNS. The CDR3 region has the DNA TGTGCCAGCAGTGATCTCCGGGCAGGGACGAATTCACCCCTCCACTTT. It yields the protein CASSDLRAGTNSPLHF.

At least ten counts were recorded for this clone. This chain connects TRBV27 to TRBJ1-1, with no clear D. The V gene's germline CDR1 is MNHEY and CDR2 SMNVEV (reference sequence). The CDR3 contains 15 residues. Deletions cut 4 bases from V and 3 bases from J, with 15 bases between. The CDR3 DNA reads TGTGCCAGCAGTTCGCCAGCTCGATGGGACACTGAAGCTTTCTTT. Translated: CASSSPARWDTEAFF.

A single count supports this clone. This chain uses TRBV9 with TRBJ2-7; 11 bases map to TRBD1. Germline V gene lookup returns CDR1 SGDLS and CDR2 YYNGEE. CDR3 length: 15 amino acids. The V gene end was trimmed by 0 bases and the J gene end by 3 bases; junction bases not matched to a gene: 2. Written as DNA, the CDR3 is TGTGCCAGCAGCGTAGTTGGGACAGGGGGCTACGAGCAGTACTTC. Translation: CASSVVGTGGYEQYF.

This clone was seen ten or more times. The chain recombines TRBV28 with TRBJ2-5, with unresolved D. V was cut by 5 bases and J by 3 bases, with 4 bases left in between. This CDR3 is built from 11 residues. Germline V CDR1 and CDR2: MDHEN, SYDVKM. This chain's CDR3 is CASSEEETQYF. DNA for the CDR3: TGTGCCAGCAGTGAGGAAGAGACCCAGTACTTC.

The V and J genes are TRBV20-1 and TRBJ2-7; 14 bases match TRBD2. The CDR3 contains 16 residues. Germline CDR1 DFQATT, CDR2 SNEGSKA (reference sequence). The J segment lost 6 bases and the V segment lost 1 base, leaving 8 bases of the junction unmatched. The CDR3 region is CSARGTSGGTLSEQYF. The CDR3, as DNA: TGCAGTGCTAGAGGGACTAGCGGGGGGACCTTATCCGAGCAGTACTTC.

This clone was picked up one time. The gene calls are TRBV11-2 and TRBJ2-2; D is possibly TRBD2 (6 bases). V shed 5 bases and J shed 1 base, with 23 bases lying between them. CDR1 is SGHAT and CDR2 is FQNNGV in the germline V gene. The CDR3 has 19 amino acids. CDR3 amino acids: CASSLRLERGPGNTGELFF. As DNA, the CDR3 is TGTGCCAGCAGCCTCCGACTAGAGAGAGGGCCGGGGAACACCGGGGAGCTGTTTTTT.

This clone was seen at least ten times. This specimen includes other DNA sequences encoding the same CDR3. The chain is built from TRBV29-1 and TRBJ2-5; TRBD2 agrees at 7 bases. J lost 7 bases, V lost 2 bases, and 16 bases had no gene match. Germline V lookup: CDR1 SQVTM, CDR2 ANQGSEA. The CDR3 has 16 residues. The CDR3 coding sequence is TGCAGCGTTGAAAGCGGGACGGACGCAAGAGTCGGGACCCAGTACTTC. Protein sequence: CSVESGTDARVGTQYF.

This clone is medium-sized within its sample. V gene TRBV6-1 combines with J gene TRBJ1-4, with D hard to call. Germline V CDR1 and CDR2: MNHNS, SASEGT. The V gene lost 6 bases and the J gene lost 8 bases, with 7 bases spanning the gap. The CDR3 totals 11 residues. CDR3 bases: TGTGCCAGCAGAAGTTGGGAAAAACTGTTTTTT. Translated, it gives CASRSWEKLFF.